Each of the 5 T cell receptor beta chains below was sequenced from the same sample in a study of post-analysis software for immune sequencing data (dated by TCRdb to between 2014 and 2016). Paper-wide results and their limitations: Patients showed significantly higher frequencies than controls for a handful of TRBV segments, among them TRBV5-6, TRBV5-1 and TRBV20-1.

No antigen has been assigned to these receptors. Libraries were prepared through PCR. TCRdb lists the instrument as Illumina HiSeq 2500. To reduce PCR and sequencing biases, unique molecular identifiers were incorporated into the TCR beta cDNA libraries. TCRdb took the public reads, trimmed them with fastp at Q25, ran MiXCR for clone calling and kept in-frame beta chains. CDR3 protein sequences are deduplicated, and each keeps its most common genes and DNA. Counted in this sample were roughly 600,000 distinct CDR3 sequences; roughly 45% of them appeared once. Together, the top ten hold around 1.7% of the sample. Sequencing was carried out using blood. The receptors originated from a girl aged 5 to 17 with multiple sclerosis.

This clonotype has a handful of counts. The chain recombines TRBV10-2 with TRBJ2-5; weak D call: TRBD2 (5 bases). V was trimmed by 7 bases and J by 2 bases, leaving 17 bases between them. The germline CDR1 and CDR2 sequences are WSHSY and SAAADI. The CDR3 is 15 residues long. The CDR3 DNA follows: TGCGCCAGCATCGGGGAGTTTAGCGCGCAAGAGACCCAGTACTTC. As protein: CASIGEFSAQETQYF.

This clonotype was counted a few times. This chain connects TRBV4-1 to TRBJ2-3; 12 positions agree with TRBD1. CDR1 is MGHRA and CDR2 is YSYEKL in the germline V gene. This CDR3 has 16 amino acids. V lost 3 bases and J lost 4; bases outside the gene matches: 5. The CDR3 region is CASSHPGQGAADTQYF. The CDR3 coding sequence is TGCGCCAGCAGCCACCCGGGACAGGGGGCGGCAGATACGCAGTATTTT.

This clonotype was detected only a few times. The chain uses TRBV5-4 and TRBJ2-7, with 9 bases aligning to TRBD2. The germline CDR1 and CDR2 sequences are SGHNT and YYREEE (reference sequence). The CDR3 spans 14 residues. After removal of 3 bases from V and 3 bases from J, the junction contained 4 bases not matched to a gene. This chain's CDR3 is CASSSWTSVYEQYF. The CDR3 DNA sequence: TGTGCCAGCAGCTCGTGGACTAGCGTCTACGAGCAGTACTTC.

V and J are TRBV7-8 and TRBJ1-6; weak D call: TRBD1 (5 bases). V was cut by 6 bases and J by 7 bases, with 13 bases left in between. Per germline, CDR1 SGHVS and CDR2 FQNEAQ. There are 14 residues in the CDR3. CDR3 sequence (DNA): TGTGCCAGCAGATGGGGGGACTCCAATTCACCCCTCCACTTT. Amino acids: CASRWGDSNSPLHF.

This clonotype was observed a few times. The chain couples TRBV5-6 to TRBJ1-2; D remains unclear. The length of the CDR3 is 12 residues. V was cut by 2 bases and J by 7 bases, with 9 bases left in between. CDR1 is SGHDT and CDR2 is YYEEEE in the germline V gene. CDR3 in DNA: TGTGCCAGCAGCTTATCCGGGTTTGGCTACACCTTC. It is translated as CASSLSGFGYTF.